Included here is one TCR beta chain sequence, with context. Its antigen is not known. The entry originates in a study of radiation and T cells in renal cell carcinoma. Study summary: Nephrectomy followed 15 Gy stereotactic body radiation by 4 weeks.

Data came from immunoSEQ multiplex PCR; TCRdb stores just in-frame clones and leaves some out. Among roughly 130,000 clones listed, about 88% were seen once. Time point described: blood 2 weeks post-SBRT. Treatment: 15 Gy SBRT to primary tumor, nephrectomy 4 weeks later. This renal cell carcinoma was of the clear cell type. The CDR3 has 13 amino acids. With 3 bases removed from V and 6 bases from J, the gap between germline ends came to 14 bases. The germline V gene encodes CDR1 GTSNPN and CDR2 SVGIG (reference sequence). General observations from the study: In blood, top tumor clones expanded by 2 weeks, shrinking by 4.

The genes are TRBV30 and TRBJ2-5, with D possibly TRBD2 on 6 matching bases. Specimen: blood, collected from a patient whose treatment included radiotherapy and nephrectomy. The source of this sequence is an older woman with renal cell carcinoma. The CDR3 protein is CAWSHGGSKTQYF. In DNA form, the CDR3 reads TGTGCCTGGAGCCACGGGGGTTCAAAGACCCAGTACTTC.